This TCR beta chain was sequenced in a study of immune cell composition in non-small cell lung cancer. Normal lung was taken at the farthest possible site, at least 3 cm from tumour. The CDR3 is 11 residues long. V shed 6 bases and J shed 8 bases, with 11 bases lying between them. CDR1 is MDHEN and CDR2 is SYDVKM in the germline V gene. The repertoire was sequenced with immunoSEQ multiplex PCR; TCRdb's copy has only in-frame clones and lacks some. Among over 5,000 clones listed, 70% to 80% were seen once. The receptor comes from a human donor with non-small cell lung cancer. The chain recombines TRBV28 with TRBJ2-7; D remains ambiguous. Sequenced: non-adjacent lung tissue. The DNA of the CDR3 is TGTGCCAGCAGCCTCTCTACGAAGCAGTACTTC. The encoded protein is CASSLSTKQYF.